Below are 30 T cell receptor beta chains sequenced from a single sample in a study of cytomegalovirus exposure and HLA in healthy donors. PCR employed 60 Vbeta and 13 Jbeta primers. TCRdb keeps only in-frame clones here, not all; method: immunoSEQ multiplex PCR. The listing records tens of thousands of clones. Sequencing input: PBMCs. The source is a female donor in good health and CMV-seropositive.

The gene calls are TRBV4-1 and TRBJ2-7; TRBD1 agrees at 7 bases. The ends lost 4 bases at V and 3 bases at J; junction bases unmatched: 9. Germline V lookup: CDR1 MGHRA, CDR2 YSYEKL. CDR3 length equals 15 residues. The CDR3 nucleotides are TGCGCCAGCAGCCCTGGCTTTAGACAGGGCTACGAGCAGTACTTC. Translation: CASSPGFRQGYEQYF.

This chain links TRBV19 with TRBJ1-5; the D is unclear. V lost 3 bases and J lost 5, with 8 bases in between. The germline gives CDR1 LNHDA, CDR2 SQIVND (reference sequence). This CDR3 is 13 amino acids long. The CDR3 region is CASSMALDQPQHF. The CDR3 nucleotides read TGTGCCAGTAGTATGGCCCTAGATCAGCCCCAGCATTTT.

The CDR3 DNA is TGTGCCAGCAGCTTAGCGGTCTCGGGACTAGACTACAATGAGCAGTTCTTC. Translation: CASSLAVSGLDYNEQFF. This chain connects TRBV7-9 to TRBJ2-1, with TRBD2 matching 8 bases. Germline CDR1 is SEHNR and CDR2 is FQNEAQ (reference sequence). Unmatched junction bases numbered 7, after V lost 0 bases and J lost 3 bases. The CDR3 consists of 17 residues.

The V gene is TRBV29-1, the J gene TRBJ1-2, with TRBD1 matching over 8 bases. Germline CDR1 is SQVTM and CDR2 is ANQGSEA. Germline trimming cut 7 bases from V and 2 bases from J; bases unmatched to any gene: 15. The CDR3 totals 16 residues. The CDR3 loop is CSATPIDRGLNYGYTF. The CDR3, as DNA: TGCAGCGCAACTCCGATAGACAGGGGTCTGAACTATGGCTACACCTTC.

The chain is built from TRBV18 and TRBJ1-4; 7 nucleotides agree with TRBD1. V lost 3 bases, J lost 8 bases, and 6 bases stayed unmatched. The CDR3 totals 14 residues. Germline CDR1 KGHSH, CDR2 LQKENI. CDR3 sequence (DNA): TGTGCCAGCTCACCCAGACAGGGTGAAGAAAAACTGTTTTTT. The encoded protein is CASSPRQGEEKLFF. The variable domain in full, with the rest retrieved from reference TRBV18 and TRBJ1-4, is NAGVMQNPRHLVRRRGQEARLRCSPMKGHSHVYWYRQLPEEGLKFMVYLQKENIIDESGMPKERFSAEFPKEGPSILRIQQVVRGDSAAYFCASSPRQGEEKLFFGSGTQLSVL.

The chain links TRBV4-1 to TRBJ2-7; 7 bases match TRBD2. The CDR3 loop spans 16 amino acids. The V gene's germline CDR1 is MGHRA and CDR2 YSYEKL. V trimming: 1 base; J trimming: 1 base; junction bases outside the gene matches: 7. As DNA, the CDR3 is TGCGCCAGCAGCCAAGCTCCCAGCGGGGATTCCTACGAGCAGTACTTC. Translated: CASSQAPSGDSYEQYF.

The V call is TRBV6-5, the J call TRBJ1-1; TRBD1 matches 8 bases. Germline V CDR1 and CDR2: MNHEY, SVGAGI. The CDR3 spans 16 residues. With V trimmed by 2 bases and J by 6 bases, 11 bases remained unmatched. CDR3 DNA: TGTGCCAGCAGTTACATACAGAGGACAGGGATCCCTGAAGCTTTCTTT. Translating gives CASSYIQRTGIPEAFF.

V usage is TRBV7-2 and J usage is TRBJ2-7; 9 bases line up with TRBD2. The CDR3 loop spans 13 amino acids. Germline lookup yields CDR1 SGHTA and CDR2 FQGNSA. The V gene end was trimmed by 5 bases and the J gene end by 2 bases; junction bases not matched to a gene: 1. CDR3 sequence (DNA): TGTGCCAGCAGCCGACTAGCGGCCTACGAGCAGTACTTC. This encodes CASSRLAAYEQYF.

The chain carries TRBV19 and TRBJ2-7; 7 nucleotides agree with TRBD2. The CDR3 contains 14 residues. The V and J ends lost 3 bases and 7 bases, in that order; junction bases with no gene match: 9. Germline CDR1 reads LNHDA; CDR2 reads SQIVND (reference sequence). The CDR3 nucleotides read TGTGCCAGTAGTATTACGGGGGGTTCGGGTGAGCAGTACTTC. Translating gives CASSITGGSGEQYF.

The rearrangement joins TRBV29-1 to TRBJ2-3; TRBD2 agrees at 10 bases. This CDR3 is built from 15 residues. CDR1 is SQVTM and CDR2 is ANQGSEA in the germline V gene. Trimming at V came to 4 bases and at J to 5 bases, leaving 9 bases not matched to a gene. CDR3 in amino acids: CSVGGLAGVIDTQYF. DNA for the CDR3: TGCAGCGTTGGTGGGCTAGCGGGAGTTATAGATACGCAGTATTTT.

The chain recombines TRBV7-8 with TRBJ2-1, with 7 bases aligning to TRBD2. Losses at the gene ends were 5 bases for V and 5 bases for J; bases not matched to a gene: 6. CDR1 and CDR2 from the germline V gene are SGHVS and FQNEAQ. This CDR3 region has 14 residues. As DNA, the CDR3 is TGTGCCAGCAGCGGGGGGGGGAGGAACAATGAGCAGTTCTTC. This codes for CASSGGGRNNEQFF.

With respect to this clone: A junction boundary mismatches the germline segment, possibly from a read error. The CDR3 DNA sequence: TGTGCCAGCAGGCAAACAGGGGTGGGCACTGAAGATTTCTTT. Translated: CASRQTGVGTEDFF. V gene TRBV6-5 combines with J gene TRBJ1-1, with 7 bases lining up with TRBD1. Germline CDR1 MNHEY, CDR2 SVGAGI. The CDR3 is 14 residues long.

This rearrangement joins TRBV18 to TRBJ1-5; 9 positions agree with TRBD1. This CDR3 is built from 14 residues. The V gene's germline CDR1 is KGHSH and CDR2 LQKENI. The ends lost 3 bases at V and 6 bases at J; junction bases unmatched: 3. The CDR3 sequence: CASSPGTGTQPQHF. In DNA, the CDR3 is TGTGCCAGCTCACCCGGGACAGGGACTCAGCCCCAGCATTTT.

The chain combines TRBV9 with TRBJ2-3; 9 bases are a match to TRBD2. Germline CDR1 is SGDLS and CDR2 is YYNGEE. Trimming at V came to 6 bases and at J to 4 bases, leaving 3 bases not matched to a gene. The CDR3 contains 13 residues. The CDR3 DNA reads as TGTGCCAGCAATGGCGGGGGGGCAGATACGCAGTATTTT. This encodes CASNGGGADTQYF.

This sequence joins TRBV5-7 and TRBJ1-2; maybe TRBD1 (6 bases). TRBV5-7 is labeled an ORF, and its function is uncertain. The CDR3 totals 12 residues. V gave up 0 bases and J gave up 8 bases, with 8 bases separating them. The CDR3 DNA follows: TGTGCCAGCAGCTTGGAGGGGGTAGGCTACACCTTC. Its translation is CASSLEGVGYTF.

The chain is built from TRBV5-1 and TRBJ2-1, with 9 bases aligning to TRBD2. There are 13 residues in the CDR3. In germline, CDR1 is SGHRS, CDR2 YFSETQ. V lost 6 bases to trimming and J lost 10 bases; unmatched junction nucleotides: 8. CDR3 region: CASNLAGAGEQFF. The CDR3 DNA sequence: TGCGCCAGCAATTTAGCGGGGGCCGGGGAGCAGTTCTTC.

The rearrangement joins TRBV7-2 to TRBJ2-5; TRBD2 is a possible D gene (5 bases). Germline V gene lookup returns CDR1 SGHTA and CDR2 FQGNSA. The CDR3 extends over 13 amino acids. With 0 bases removed from V and 5 bases from J, the gap between germline ends came to 7 bases. The CDR3 nucleotides are TGTGCCAGCAGCTTAGCGAGGGTGGAGACCCAGTACTTC. This gives the protein CASSLARVETQYF.

The chain joins TRBV2 to TRBJ2-5; 7 nucleotides align to TRBD1. The CDR3 spans 14 residues. The V gene end was trimmed by 8 bases and the J gene end by 2 bases; junction bases not matched to a gene: 8. The germline CDR1 and CDR2 sequences are SNHLY and FYNNEI. The CDR3 here is CASLPRTGQETQYF. DNA of the CDR3: TGTGCCAGCCTCCCCCGGACAGGTCAAGAGACCCAGTACTTC.

The gene calls are TRBV5-1 and TRBJ2-7; D gene uncertain. Germline V gives CDR1 SGHRS, CDR2 YFSETQ. The CDR3 spans 13 residues. V was pared by 4 bases and J by 5 bases, with 13 bases between. The CDR3 region has the DNA TGCGCCAGCAGCCCGGCGGTAGTACACGAGCAGTACTTC. This codes for CASSPAVVHEQYF.

The chain links TRBV19 to TRBJ1-2; TRBD1 matches 7 bases. The V gene's germline CDR1 is LNHDA and CDR2 SQIVND (reference sequence). This CDR3 region has 15 residues. The V gene end was trimmed by 3 bases and the J gene end by 4 bases; junction bases not matched to a gene: 8. For the CDR3, the DNA is TGTGCCAGTAGTATTCTTAAGACAGGGACCTATGGCTACACCTTC. This encodes CASSILKTGTYGYTF.

The chain recombines TRBV28 with TRBJ2-7; D is undetermined. Trimming pared 10 bases from V and 2 bases from J, leaving 15 bases between. CDR3 length: 13 amino acids. Germline CDR1 MDHEN, CDR2 SYDVKM. DNA of the CDR3: TGTGCCACTGCCGCCGAGGCCCCCTACGAGCAGTACTTC. Protein sequence: CATAAEAPYEQYF.

V is TRBV27 and J is TRBJ1-2, with TRBD1 as a possible D gene (6 bases). The CDR3 runs to 14 residues. V was trimmed by 6 bases and J by 6 bases, leaving 17 bases between them. The germline CDR1 and CDR2 sequences are MNHEY and SMNVEV (reference sequence). The CDR3 reads CASSPGAGTNGYTF. The CDR3 DNA sequence: TGTGCCAGCAGCCCTGGGGCCGGGACAAATGGCTACACCTTC.

This sequence joins TRBV4-3 and TRBJ2-5, with TRBD2 matching over 15 bases. Germline V CDR1 and CDR2: LGHNA, YSLEER. This CDR3 is built from 17 residues. The junction had 10 bases not matched to a gene; V was cut back by 1 base and J by 10 bases. The CDR3 loop is CASSQGSKGLAGGYQYF. Written as DNA, the CDR3 is TGCGCCAGCAGCCAAGGATCTAAGGGACTAGCGGGGGGCTACCAGTACTTC.

The chain is built from TRBV6-1 and TRBJ1-5, with D possibly TRBD1 on 5 matching bases. The CDR3 spans 14 residues. The germline gives CDR1 MNHNS, CDR2 SASEGT. Trimming stripped 0 bases from V and 4 bases from J, with 7 bases between. DNA for the CDR3: TGTGCCAGCAGTGAAGCGCGGGGGAATCAGCCCCAGCATTTT. Translation gives CASSEARGNQPQHF.

The V gene is TRBV10-3, the J gene TRBJ2-1; 7 bases agree with TRBD1. With V trimmed by 6 bases and J by 8 bases, 7 bases remained unmatched. The CDR3 is 13 residues long. Germline V gives CDR1 ENHRY, CDR2 SYGVKD. CDR3 sequence reads: CAIRSNRGDEQFF. The CDR3 nucleotides read TGTGCCATCAGATCCAACAGGGGAGATGAGCAGTTCTTC.

CDR3 sequence reads: CASSLVGDTQYF. The CDR3 nucleotides are TGCGCCAGCAGCTTGGTCGGGGATACGCAGTATTTT. This chain connects TRBV5-1 to TRBJ2-3, with no clear D. This CDR3 has 12 residues. V dropped 0 bases and J dropped 6 bases, with 5 bases sitting between them. Germline V lookup: CDR1 SGHRS, CDR2 YFSETQ.

Of note for this clone: The sample has other DNA sequences that encode this CDR3 too. The rearrangement uses TRBV18 and TRBJ2-1; 8 positions match TRBD1. CDR1 and CDR2 from the germline V gene are KGHSH and LQKENI. Losses at the gene ends were 1 base for V and 2 bases for J; bases not matched to a gene: 1. CDR3 length: 15 amino acids. CDR3 loop: CASSPRTGPYNEQFF. For the CDR3, the DNA is TGTGCCAGCTCACCACGGACAGGGCCCTACAATGAGCAGTTCTTC.

The J gene is TRBJ1-2, the V gene TRBV29-1; no definite D call. From germline, CDR1 is SQVTM and CDR2 ANQGSEA. The CDR3 spans 13 residues. V was clipped by 4 bases and J by 5 bases, with 14 bases between them. The CDR3 coding sequence is TGCAGCGTTGGGCCGGAGGGTGGGTATGGCTACACCTTC. Translated: CSVGPEGGYGYTF.

The chain is built from TRBV2 and TRBJ1-1; 10 bases are shared with TRBD1. The trim removed 9 bases at V and 10 bases at J, leaving 11 bases unmatched. The CDR3 totals 13 residues. Germline V gene sequence: CDR1 SNHLY, CDR2 FYNNEI. The CDR3 sequence: CARRETGGLRAFF. DNA for the CDR3: TGTGCCAGGAGGGAGACAGGGGGCTTGAGAGCTTTCTTT.

V gene TRBV7-8 combines with J gene TRBJ2-1; D is possibly TRBD2 (6 bases). CDR1 SGHVS and CDR2 FQNEAQ come from the germline V gene. Trimming took off 3 bases at V and 2 bases at J, with 11 bases between the two ends. This CDR3 spans 15 amino acids. Here the CDR3 reads CASSFSRGTYNEQFF. CDR3 in DNA: TGTGCCAGCAGCTTTTCGCGGGGAACCTACAATGAGCAGTTCTTC.